The 7 T cell receptor beta chains below all came from one sample that was sequenced in a study of OX40 agonist ivuxolimab in advanced cancers. Repertoires were generated with immunoSEQ multiplex PCR, while TCRdb's copy carries only in-frame clones and drops some. The table includes roughly 50,000 clones, approximately 85% detected once. The material sequenced was CD4+ or CD8+ T cells sorted from blood, taken in a trial of the OX40 agonist ivuxolimab. Receptors originate from an adult with an advanced solid tumor such as melanoma, head and neck, liver or kidney cancer.

Judged by abundance, this clone is medium-sized. The chain is built from TRBV2 and TRBJ1-2; 8 bases fit TRBD1. CDR1 is SNHLY, CDR2 FYNNEI, per germline. The CDR3 totals 15 residues. V shed 6 bases and J 4 bases; nucleotides not matched to a gene: 10. The CDR3 loop is CASRPPTGEGYGYTF. CDR3 DNA sequence: TGTGCCAGCAGACCCCCGACAGGGGAGGGCTATGGCTACACCTTC.

This clone was picked up one time. The chain recombines TRBV5-8 with TRBJ2-5; D could derive from TRBD1 or TRBD2 (6 bases each). Trimming removed 3 bases from V and 5 bases from J, with 14 bases in between. The V gene's germline CDR1 is SGHTS and CDR2 YDEGEE. The CDR3 totals 14 residues. For the CDR3, the DNA is TGTGCCAGCAGCTCACAAGGGGGGTTCGAGACCCAGTACTTC. This gives the protein CASSSQGGFETQYF.

The rearrangement links TRBV19 to TRBJ2-2; tentatively, D is TRBD2 (5 bases). CDR3 size: 14 residues. The germline V gene has CDR1 LNHDA and CDR2 SQIVND (reference sequence). V was clipped by 7 bases and J by 4 bases, with 13 bases between them. The CDR3 protein is CASIERQFTGELFF. CDR3 nucleotide sequence: TGTGCCAGTATAGAGCGGCAGTTCACCGGGGAGCTGTTTTTT. The variable domain in full, completed from reference TRBV19 and TRBJ2-2, reads DGGITQSPKYLFRKEGQNVTLSCEQNLNHDAMYWYRQDPGQGLRLIYYSQIVNDFQKGDIAEGYSVSREKKESFPLTVTSAQKNPTAFYLCASIERQFTGELFFGEGSRLTVL.

The gene calls are TRBV10-3 and TRBJ1-1; D is undetermined. Germline V lookup: CDR1 ENHRY, CDR2 SYGVKD. The CDR3 covers 12 residues. Trimming took off 4 bases at V and 5 bases at J, with 8 bases between the two ends. The CDR3 region is CAISGELTEAFF. As DNA, the CDR3 is TGTGCCATCAGTGGGGAGTTAACTGAAGCTTTCTTT.

The rearrangement links TRBV7-6 to TRBJ1-1; the D is unclear. The V gene's germline CDR1 is SGHVS and CDR2 FNYEAQ. Trimming left V 1 base short and J 6 bases short, with 9 bases between. The CDR3 is 13 amino acids. The CDR3 bases are TGTGCCAGCAGCTTAGGGTTTGGCTCTGAAGCTTTCTTT. This translates into CASSLGFGSEAFF. The full variable domain, rest sourced from reference TRBV7-6 and TRBJ1-1, is GAGVSQSPRYKVTKRGQDVALRCDPISGHVSLYWYRQALGQGPEFLTYFNYEAQQDKSGLPNDRFSAERPEGSISTLTIQRTEQRDSAMYRCASSLGFGSEAFFGQGTRLTVV.

The chain has TRBV4-1 and TRBJ1-2, with D tentatively TRBD1 (6 bases). The CDR3 runs 14 residues. V lost 4 bases and J lost 7, with 16 bases in between. Germline V gene data show CDR1 as MGHRA and CDR2 as YSYEKL. The CDR3: CASSLDSLSGGYTF. For the CDR3, the DNA is TGCGCCAGCAGCCTGGACAGCCTCTCTGGTGGCTACACCTTC.

The rearrangement links TRBV11-2 to TRBJ2-7, with D tentatively TRBD2 (5 bases). With 1 base removed from V and 3 bases from J, the gap between germline ends came to 19 bases. The CDR3 totals 17 residues. Germline CDR1 SGHAT, CDR2 FQNNGV. Written as DNA, the CDR3 is TGTGCCAGCAGCTTAGTCCGGGCCGGGATAAAAGACTACGAGCAGTACTTC. It codes for CASSLVRAGIKDYEQYF.